This T cell receptor (beta chain) was captured in a study of shared clonotypes between healthy human individuals. Unmatched junction bases numbered 13, after V lost 6 bases and J lost 5 bases. The CDR3 covers 17 residues. Per germline, CDR1 SGHNT and CDR2 YYREEE (reference sequence). Study observations and caveats: In contrast to clonotypes shared by all four donors, non-shared clonotypes had lower generation probabilities. As a rule, naive subsets had a larger estimated richness than memory subsets.

Donors comprised healthy HIV-negative adults lacking recent acute infections or vaccinations. All participating donors were Caucasian adults from Nashville, Tennessee. This table comes from immunoSEQ multiplex PCR, and its TCRdb copy is limited to in-frame clones, with some not included. The repertoire has more than 2,000,000 clones, around nine tenths of them found once; the top ten carry roughly 0.13%. This clone was seen just once. What it binds is unknown. This chain uses TRBV5-4 with TRBJ2-5; 13 bases match TRBD2. The sequencing sample was made of naive CD4+ T cells sorted from blood. Subset denoted: CD45RA+ positively selected. The source of this sequence is a man between 18 and 35 years old in good health. CDR3 DNA sequence: TGTGCCAGCACCGGGACTAGCGGGGCCGCGAGTAGGGAGACCCAGTACTTC. Its protein is CASTGTSGAASRETQYF.